A single TCR beta chain is shown here with its context. Its target is not known. The authors extracted RNA and reverse transcribed it into cDNA as the sequencing template. Data came from immunoSEQ multiplex PCR; TCRdb stores just in-frame clones and leaves some out. This table has about 200,000 clones, approximately 56% appearing once. The CDR3 is made up of 15 amino acids. CDR1 and CDR2 from the germline V gene are MGHDK and SYGVNS. Trimming cost V 4 bases and J 7 bases; bases outside gene matches: 5. The data derive from a study of CD8+ T cells in alopecia areata. The overall study: Administration of oral tofacitinib to treated patients was at 5 to 10 mg twice daily. Patients given treatment had severity scored by the percentage of scalp area affected. Findings of the study overall: Lesional scalp exceeded normal scalp in clonality, especially in alopecia totalis/universalis. Uncertainty remains about how baseline CD8+ expansion links to response, with one nonresponder.

Treatment reported: oral pan-JAK inhibitor, 5-10 mg twice daily. The sample here was CD4+ T cells sorted from blood, taken at week 4, from a patient treated with tofacitinib. This sequence was found in a human donor with alopecia areata. V is TRBV25-1 and J is TRBJ2-2; 11 nucleotides line up with TRBD1. CDR3 DNA sequence: TGTGCCAGCAGTGCGGACAGGGGGCGGCACGGGGAGCTGTTTTTT. As protein: CASSADRGRHGELFF. The whole variable domain, filled in from reference TRBV25-1 and TRBJ2-2, reads EADIYQTPRYLVIGTGKKITLECSQTMGHDKMYWYQQDPGMELHLIHYSYGVNSTEKGDLSSESTVSRIRTEHFPLTLESARPSHTSQYLCASSADRGRHGELFFGEGSRLTVL.